Sequencing of this TCR beta chain was carried out in a study of Graves' ophthalmopathy and Graves' hyperthyroidism. Study results and limitations: Built on 13 signatures, a model told ophthalmopathy apart from stable hyperthyroidism with about 90% sensitivity and less than 82% specificity. At less than 71% sensitivity and about 72% specificity, the model predicted progression of the ophthalmopathy. Blood samples also showed most expanded thyroid clonotypes exceeding 0.001 frequency.

This clonotype showed up many times. Its antigen is unidentified. CDR3 regions of TCR beta were amplified from RNA transcripts. Following a first-round RT-PCR that used HTBI primers, a second-round multiplex PCR was carried out. From the multiplex PCR reads, TCRdb called clonotypes with MiXCR, one entry per CDR3 protein. The top ten clones hold around 10% of a sample with about 1.1 million distinct CDR3 sequences, roughly two fifths of them seen once. The CDR3 loop spans 13 amino acids. The germline gives CDR1 DFQATT, CDR2 SNEGSKA (reference sequence). V lost 3 bases to trimming and J lost 1 base, with 9 bases between them.

The specimen sequenced was peripheral blood or thyroid tissue (not recorded which). The TCR comes from an adult man with Graves' hyperthyroidism. The rearrangement joins TRBV20-1 to TRBJ1-1; D remains unclear. This CDR3 reads CSASQRGNTEAFF. The CDR3 region has the DNA TGCAGTGCTAGTCAACGGGGGAACACTGAAGCTTTCTTT.